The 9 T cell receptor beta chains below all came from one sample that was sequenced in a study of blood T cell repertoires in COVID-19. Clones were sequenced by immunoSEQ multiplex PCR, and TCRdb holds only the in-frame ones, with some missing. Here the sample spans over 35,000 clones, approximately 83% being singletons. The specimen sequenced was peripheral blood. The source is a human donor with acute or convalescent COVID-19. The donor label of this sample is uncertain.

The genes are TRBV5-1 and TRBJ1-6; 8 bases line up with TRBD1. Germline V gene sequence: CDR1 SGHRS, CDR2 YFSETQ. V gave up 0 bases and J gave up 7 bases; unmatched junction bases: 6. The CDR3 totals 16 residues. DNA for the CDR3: TGCGCCAGCAGCTTGGCCCGACAGGGGACAAATTCACCCCTCCACTTT. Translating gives CASSLARQGTNSPLHF. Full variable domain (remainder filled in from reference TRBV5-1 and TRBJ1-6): KAGVTQTPRYLIKTRGQQVTLSCSPISGHRSVSWYQQTPGQGLQFLFEYFSETQRNKGNFPGRFSGRQFSNSRSEMNVSTLELGDSALYLCASSLARQGTNSPLHFGNGTRLTVT.

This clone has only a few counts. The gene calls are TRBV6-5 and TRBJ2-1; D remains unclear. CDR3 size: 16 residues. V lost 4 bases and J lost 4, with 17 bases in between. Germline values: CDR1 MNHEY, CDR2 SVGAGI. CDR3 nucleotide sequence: TGTGCCAGCAGTTCCTTTAATGCTGCGCGATACAATGAGCAGTTCTTC. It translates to CASSSFNAARYNEQFF.

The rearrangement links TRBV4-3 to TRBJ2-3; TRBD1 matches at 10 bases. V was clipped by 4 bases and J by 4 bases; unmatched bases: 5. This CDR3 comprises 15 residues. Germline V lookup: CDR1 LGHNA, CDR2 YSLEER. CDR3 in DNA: TGCGCCAGCAGCCGAAGACAGGGGGCCGCAGATACGCAGTATTTT. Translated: CASSRRQGAADTQYF.

The CDR3 spells CASSPRQGNTEAFF. CDR3 nucleotide sequence: TGTGCCAGCAGCCCTCGACAGGGGAACACTGAAGCTTTCTTT. The chain combines TRBV3-1 (or the pseudogene TRBV3-2) with TRBJ1-1; 7 bases fit TRBD1. The CDR3 runs to 14 residues. Germline V lookup: CDR1 LGHDT, CDR2 YNNKEL (reference sequence). V lost 4 bases, J lost 1 base, and 3 bases stayed unmatched.

CDR3 sequence reads: CASSVVGQGARDTEAFF. CDR3 DNA: TGTGCCAGCAGCGTAGTGGGACAGGGGGCGCGGGACACTGAAGCTTTCTTT. This chain links TRBV9 with TRBJ1-1; 12 nucleotides line up with TRBD1. Germline CDR1 and CDR2: SGDLS and YYNGEE. Germline trimming cut 0 bases from V and 3 bases from J; bases unmatched to any gene: 6. The CDR3 covers 17 residues.

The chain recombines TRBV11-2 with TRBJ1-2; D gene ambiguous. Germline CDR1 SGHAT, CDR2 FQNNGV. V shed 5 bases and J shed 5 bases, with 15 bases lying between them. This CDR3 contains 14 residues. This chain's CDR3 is CASSPHMGEYGYTF. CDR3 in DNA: TGTGCCAGCAGCCCTCATATGGGAGAATATGGCTACACCTTC.

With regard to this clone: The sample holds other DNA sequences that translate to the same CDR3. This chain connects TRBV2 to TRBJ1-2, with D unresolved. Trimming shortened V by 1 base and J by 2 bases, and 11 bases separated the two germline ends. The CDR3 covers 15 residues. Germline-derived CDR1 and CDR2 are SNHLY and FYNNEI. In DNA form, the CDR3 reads TGTGCCAGCAGTGAAGGACACCCTCTCAACTATGGCTACACCTTC. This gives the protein CASSEGHPLNYGYTF.

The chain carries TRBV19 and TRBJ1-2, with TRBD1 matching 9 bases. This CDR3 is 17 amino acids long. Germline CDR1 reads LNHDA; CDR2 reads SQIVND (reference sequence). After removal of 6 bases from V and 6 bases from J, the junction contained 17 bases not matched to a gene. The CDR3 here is CASSLPGDRDPSNGYTF. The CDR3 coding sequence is TGTGCCAGTAGCCTTCCAGGGGACAGGGATCCTTCTAATGGCTACACCTTC.

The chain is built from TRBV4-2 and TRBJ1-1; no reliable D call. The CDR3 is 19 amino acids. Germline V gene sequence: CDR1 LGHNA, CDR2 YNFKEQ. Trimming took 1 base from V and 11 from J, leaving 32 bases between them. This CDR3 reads CASSQVLGTGTTHDPRAFF. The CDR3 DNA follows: TGTGCCAGCAGCCAAGTATTAGGAACGGGAACAACACACGACCCGCGGGCTTTCTTT.